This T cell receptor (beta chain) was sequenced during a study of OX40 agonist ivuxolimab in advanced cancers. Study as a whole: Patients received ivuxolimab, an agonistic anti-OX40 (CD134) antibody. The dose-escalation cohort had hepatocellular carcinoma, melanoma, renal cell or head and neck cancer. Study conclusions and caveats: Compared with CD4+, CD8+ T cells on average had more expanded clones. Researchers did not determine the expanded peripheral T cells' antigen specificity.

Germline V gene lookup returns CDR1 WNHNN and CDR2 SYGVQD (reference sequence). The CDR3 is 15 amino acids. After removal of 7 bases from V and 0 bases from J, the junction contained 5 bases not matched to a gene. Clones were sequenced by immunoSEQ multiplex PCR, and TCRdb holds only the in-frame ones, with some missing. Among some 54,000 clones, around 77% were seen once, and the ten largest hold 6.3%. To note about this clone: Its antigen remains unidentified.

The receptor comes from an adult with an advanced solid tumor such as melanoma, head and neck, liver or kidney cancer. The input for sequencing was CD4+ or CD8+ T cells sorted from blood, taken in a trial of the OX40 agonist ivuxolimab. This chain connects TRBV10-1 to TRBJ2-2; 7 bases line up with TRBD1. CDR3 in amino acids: CASTPDRSNTGELFF. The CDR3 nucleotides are TGCGCCAGCACCCCGGACAGGTCGAACACCGGGGAGCTGTTTTTT.